This T cell receptor beta chain was found in a study of regulatory T cells in long-lasting Graves disease. As for the study in general: Newly diagnosed Graves' patients had under 3 months of antithyroid drugs. Study results and limitations: Limited sample numbers may have lowered accuracy. Newly diagnosed disease favored TRBV20-1 and TRBJ2-1 over persistent disease.

The germline V gene has CDR1 SEHNR and CDR2 FQNEAQ (reference sequence). CDR3 size: 16 residues. With V trimmed by 6 bases and J by 9 bases, 14 bases remained unmatched. This clonotype has a count of ten or more. What it recognizes is unknown. Time point specified: newly diagnosed GD, antithyroid drugs for less than 3 months. Researchers made the TCR library from RNA that was extracted from PBMCs. Combining iRepertoire HTBI primers with Arm-PCR of CDR3 regions, the authors built TCR beta libraries. TCRdb re-called the multiplex PCR reads through MiXCR, storing one row per CDR3 protein. The sample contains around 230,000 distinct CDR3 sequences, about 16% of which appear only once.

The sequence was collected from a female donor with Graves disease. The specimen was peripheral blood mononuclear cells (PBMCs), collected at new diagnosis, from a patient treated with antithyroid drugs. The genes are TRBV7-9 and TRBJ2-1; TRBD2 matches at 10 bases. CDR3 sequence (DNA): TGTGCCAGCAGGGGTCTTCTAGCGGGAGAGGTTATTGAGCAGTTCTTC. It specifies CASRGLLAGEVIEQFF.